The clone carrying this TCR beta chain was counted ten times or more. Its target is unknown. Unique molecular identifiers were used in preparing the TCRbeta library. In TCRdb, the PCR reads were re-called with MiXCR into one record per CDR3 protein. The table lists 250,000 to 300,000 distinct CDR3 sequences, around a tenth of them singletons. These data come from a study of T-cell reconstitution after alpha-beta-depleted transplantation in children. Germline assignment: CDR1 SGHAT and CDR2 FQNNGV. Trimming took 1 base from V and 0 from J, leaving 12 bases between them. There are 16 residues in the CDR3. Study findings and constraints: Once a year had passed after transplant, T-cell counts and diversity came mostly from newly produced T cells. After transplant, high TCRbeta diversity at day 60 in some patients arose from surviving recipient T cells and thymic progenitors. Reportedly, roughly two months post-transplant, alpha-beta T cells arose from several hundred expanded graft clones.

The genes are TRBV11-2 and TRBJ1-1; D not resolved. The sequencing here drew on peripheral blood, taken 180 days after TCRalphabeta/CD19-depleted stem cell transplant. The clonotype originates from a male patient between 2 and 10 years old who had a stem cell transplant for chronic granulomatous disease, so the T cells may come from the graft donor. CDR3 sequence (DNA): TGTGCCAGCAGCTTAGTGGAAGATAATATGAACACTGAAGCTTTCTTT. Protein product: CASSLVEDNMNTEAFF. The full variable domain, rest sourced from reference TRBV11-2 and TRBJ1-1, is EAGVAQSPRYKIIEKRQSVAFWCNPISGHATLYWYQQILGQGPKLLIQFQNNGVVDDSQLPKDRFSAERLKGVDSTLKIQPAKLEDSAVYLCASSLVEDNMNTEAFFGQGTRLTVV.